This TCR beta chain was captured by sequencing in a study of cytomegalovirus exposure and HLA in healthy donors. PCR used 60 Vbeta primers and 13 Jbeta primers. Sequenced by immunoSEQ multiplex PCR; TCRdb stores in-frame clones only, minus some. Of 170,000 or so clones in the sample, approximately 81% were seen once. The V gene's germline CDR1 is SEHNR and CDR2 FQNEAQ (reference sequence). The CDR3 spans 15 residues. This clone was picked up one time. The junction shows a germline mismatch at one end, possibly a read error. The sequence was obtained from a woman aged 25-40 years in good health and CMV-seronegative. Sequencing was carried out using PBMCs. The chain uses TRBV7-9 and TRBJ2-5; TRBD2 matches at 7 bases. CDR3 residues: CSSSLGTTARETQYF. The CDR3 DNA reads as TGTTCCAGCAGCTTAGGGACTACGGCCAGGGAGACCCAGTACTTC.